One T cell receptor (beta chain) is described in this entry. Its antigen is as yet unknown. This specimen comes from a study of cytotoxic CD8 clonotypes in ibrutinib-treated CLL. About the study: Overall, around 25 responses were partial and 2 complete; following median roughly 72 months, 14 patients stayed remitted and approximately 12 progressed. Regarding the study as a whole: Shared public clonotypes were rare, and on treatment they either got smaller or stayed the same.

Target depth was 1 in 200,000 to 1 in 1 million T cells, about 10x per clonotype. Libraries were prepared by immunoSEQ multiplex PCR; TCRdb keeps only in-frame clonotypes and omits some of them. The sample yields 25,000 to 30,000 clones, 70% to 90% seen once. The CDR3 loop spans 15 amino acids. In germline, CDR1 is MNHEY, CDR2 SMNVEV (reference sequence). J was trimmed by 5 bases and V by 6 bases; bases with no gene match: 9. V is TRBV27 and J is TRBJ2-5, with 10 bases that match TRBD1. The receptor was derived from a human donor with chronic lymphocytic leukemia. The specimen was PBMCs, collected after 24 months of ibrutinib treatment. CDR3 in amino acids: CASRDRDRGLETQYF. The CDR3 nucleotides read TGTGCCAGCAGGGACCGGGACAGGGGCCTGGAGACCCAGTACTTC.